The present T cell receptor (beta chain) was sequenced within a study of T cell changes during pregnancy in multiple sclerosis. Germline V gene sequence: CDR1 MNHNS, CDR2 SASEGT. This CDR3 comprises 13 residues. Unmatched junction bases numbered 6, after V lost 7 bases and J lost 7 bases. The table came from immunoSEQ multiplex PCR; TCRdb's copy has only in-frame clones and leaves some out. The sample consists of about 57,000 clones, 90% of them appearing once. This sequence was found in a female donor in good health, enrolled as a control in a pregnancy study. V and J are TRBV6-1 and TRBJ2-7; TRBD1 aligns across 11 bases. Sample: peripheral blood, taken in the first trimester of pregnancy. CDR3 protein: CASNLDRGLEQYF. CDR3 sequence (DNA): TGTGCCAGCAATCTGGACAGGGGGCTTGAGCAGTACTTC.